This section outlines one TCR beta chain sequence together with its context. Its antigen is undetermined. Expressed TCRB transcripts were sequenced after all isolated RNA was converted to cDNA. The table came from immunoSEQ multiplex PCR; TCRdb's copy has only in-frame clones and leaves some out. This sample has some 190,000 clones, with approximately 7.8% found just once. The length of the CDR3 is 14 residues. Trimming at V came to 2 bases and at J to 10 bases, leaving 1 base not matched to a gene. Germline CDR1 is SGHTA and CDR2 is FQGTGA. The data originate from a study of beta chain features in type 1 diabetes. Study summary: In all, approximately 110 million sorted cells from all samples were analyzed. Study-wide points: VDJ junctions in type 1 diabetes patients carried more deletions and fewer insertions. Significant though moderate, a shortening of TCRB CDR3s appeared in all four CD4+ subsets of Type 1 diabetes patients.

Sequencing used central memory CD4+ T cells from blood. This TCR came from a woman aged 40 to 50 with type 1 diabetes. This chain joins TRBV7-3 and TRBJ2-1, with 14 nucleotides matching TRBD2. CDR3 DNA sequence: TGTGCCAGCAGCTTAGGGACTAGCGGGGGCGAGCAGTTCTTC. It specifies CASSLGTSGGEQFF.